This passage covers 2 T cell receptor beta chains from one sample sequenced in a study of shared clonotypes between healthy human individuals. Clones were read by immunoSEQ multiplex PCR, and TCRdb kept only the in-frame ones, dropping some. The profile covers approximately 1,000,000 clones, with 60% to 80% appearing a single time and roughly 0.83% taken by the ten largest. Sequencing input: memory CD4+ T cells from PBMCs. Subset here: CD45RA-negative fraction. Receptor source: a man between 18 and 35 years old in good health. Some clones in this sample may be carry-over from other donors' samples.

The chain joins TRBV9 to TRBJ2-2, with TRBD1 matching 8 bases. The CDR3 spans 15 residues. CDR1 is SGDLS, CDR2 YYNGEE, per germline. V was pared by 3 bases and J by 1 base, with 2 bases of the junction left unmatched. Here the CDR3 DNA reads TGTGCCAGCAGCGCAGGGGGCAGGAACACCGGGGAGCTGTTTTTT. Translation gives CASSAGGRNTGELFF.

The V gene is TRBV19, the J gene TRBJ2-1, with D uncertain. This CDR3 has 12 residues. From germline, CDR1 is LNHDA and CDR2 SQIVND (reference sequence). V lost 6 bases and J 9 bases, leaving 12 bases between the germline ends. The CDR3 DNA follows: TGTGCCAGTAGCCACTACGGGCCTGAGCAGTTCTTC. This sequence encodes CASSHYGPEQFF.